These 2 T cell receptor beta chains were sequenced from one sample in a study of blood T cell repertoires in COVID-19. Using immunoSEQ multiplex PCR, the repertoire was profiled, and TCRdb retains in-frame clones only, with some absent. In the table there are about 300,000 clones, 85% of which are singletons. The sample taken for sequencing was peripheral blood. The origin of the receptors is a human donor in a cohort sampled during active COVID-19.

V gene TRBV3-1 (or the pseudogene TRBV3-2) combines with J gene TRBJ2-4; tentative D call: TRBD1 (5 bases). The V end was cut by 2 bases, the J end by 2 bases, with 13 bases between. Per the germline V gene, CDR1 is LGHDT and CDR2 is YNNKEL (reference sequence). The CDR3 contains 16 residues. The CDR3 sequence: CASSQSGRVTKNIQYF. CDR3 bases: TGTGCCAGCAGCCAATCCGGCAGGGTGACCAAAAACATTCAGTACTTC.

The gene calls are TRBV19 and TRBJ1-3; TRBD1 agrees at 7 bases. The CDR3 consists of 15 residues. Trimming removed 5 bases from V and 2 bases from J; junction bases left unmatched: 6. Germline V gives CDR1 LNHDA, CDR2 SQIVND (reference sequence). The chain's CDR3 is CASSLQGGTGNTIYF. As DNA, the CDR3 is TGTGCCAGTAGTCTTCAGGGGGGAACTGGAAACACCATATATTTT.